These 8 T cell receptor beta chains were sequenced from one sample in a study of cytomegalovirus exposure and HLA in healthy donors. In the PCR, 60 Vbeta and 13 Jbeta primers were used. Generated by immunoSEQ multiplex PCR, the TCRdb table keeps only in-frame clones and is missing some. This sample yields about 83,000 clones, of which roughly 79% are seen a single time; around 2% belongs to the top ten. Sequenced sample: PBMCs. These receptors originate from a woman under 40 in good health and CMV-seronegative.

The gene calls are TRBV2 and TRBJ2-4; D remains ambiguous. Germline V gene data show CDR1 as SNHLY and CDR2 as FYNNEI. Trimming removed 6 bases from V and 0 bases from J, with 9 bases in between. The CDR3 loop spans 14 amino acids. This CDR3 is CASRAEAAKNIQYF. In DNA, the CDR3 is TGTGCCAGCAGGGCCGAGGCAGCCAAAAACATTCAGTACTTC.

The chain couples TRBV9 to TRBJ2-3; 9 bases match TRBD2. Germline CDR1 reads SGDLS; CDR2 reads YYNGEE. This CDR3 region has 15 residues. V lost 7 bases to trimming and J lost 3 bases; unmatched junction nucleotides: 9. The CDR3 sequence is CASSSGSGSTDTQYF. The CDR3 DNA is TGTGCCAGCTCATCGGGTAGCGGGAGTACAGATACGCAGTATTTT.

The chain joins TRBV14 to TRBJ2-1; 13 bases agree with TRBD2. This CDR3 has 18 residues. J lost 2 bases, V lost 4 bases, and 8 bases had no gene match. Per germline, CDR1 SGHDN and CDR2 FVKESK. The CDR3 loop is CASSPGRGLAGPYNEQFF. The DNA for the CDR3 is TGTGCCAGCAGCCCAGGCAGGGGACTAGCGGGGCCCTACAATGAGCAGTTCTTC. Combining the CDR3 with reference TRBV14 and TRBJ2-1 gives the whole variable domain EAGVTQFPSHSVIEKGQTVTLRCDPISGHDNLYWYRRVMGKEIKFLLHFVKESKQDESGMPNNRFLAERTGGTYSTLKVQPAELEDSGVYFCASSPGRGLAGPYNEQFFGPGTRLTVL.

V is TRBV19 and J is TRBJ2-5; D is possibly TRBD1 (5 bases). V shed 4 bases and J shed 1 base, with 10 bases lying between them. The CDR3 spans 14 residues. Per the germline V gene, CDR1 is LNHDA and CDR2 is SQIVND (reference sequence). The CDR3 nucleotides are TGTGCCAGTAGTAGTGGGGCTATCCAAGAGACCCAGTACTTC. Residues: CASSSGAIQETQYF.

The rearrangement joins TRBV5-1 to TRBJ1-3, with TRBD1 as a possible D gene (5 bases). Per germline, CDR1 SGHRS and CDR2 YFSETQ. The CDR3 consists of 16 residues. The ends were cut back, 4 bases at V and 0 bases at J, with 14 bases in the middle. The CDR3 protein is CASSPWQGLSGNTIYF. In DNA, the CDR3 is TGCGCCAGCAGCCCATGGCAGGGCCTCTCTGGAAACACCATATATTTT.

The V call is TRBV6-6, the J call TRBJ1-1; D may be TRBD1 (6 bases). Trimming left V 8 bases short and J 6 bases short, with 10 bases between. The germline V gene encodes CDR1 MNHNY and CDR2 SVGAGI (reference sequence). The CDR3 is 11 amino acids. The CDR3 is CASAGASEAFF. The CDR3 region has the DNA TGTGCCAGCGCAGGGGCCTCTGAAGCTTTCTTT.

This chain uses TRBV10-3 with TRBJ1-4; D is undetermined. Germline V gene sequence: CDR1 ENHRY, CDR2 SYGVKD. The CDR3 runs to 12 residues. V was clipped by 3 bases and J by 7 bases, with 6 bases between them. Written as DNA, the CDR3 is TGTGCCATCAGTGAAAACAGTGAAAAACTGTTTTTT. It is translated as CAISENSEKLFF.

The rearrangement joins TRBV18 to TRBJ2-5; TRBD1 aligns across 10 bases. Germline assignment: CDR1 KGHSH and CDR2 LQKENI. Trimming took 4 bases from V and 4 from J; bases not matched to a gene: 3. This CDR3 has 14 amino acids. The CDR3 protein is CASSQGQGPETQYF. CDR3 coding DNA: TGTGCCAGCTCACAGGGACAGGGGCCAGAGACCCAGTACTTC. Using reference TRBV18 and TRBJ2-5 for the parts outside the CDR3, the full variable domain is NAGVMQNPRHLVRRRGQEARLRCSPMKGHSHVYWYRQLPEEGLKFMVYLQKENIIDESGMPKERFSAEFPKEGPSILRIQQVVRGDSAAYFCASSQGQGPETQYFGPGTRLLVL.